What follows are 16 T cell receptor beta chains derived from one specimen sequenced in a study of T cell changes during pregnancy in multiple sclerosis. The repertoire was sequenced with immunoSEQ multiplex PCR; TCRdb's copy has only in-frame clones and lacks some. The sample shows tens of thousands of clones, 93% of them seen only once. The material sequenced was peripheral blood, taken in the third trimester of pregnancy. All receptors derive from a female donor in good health, enrolled as a control in a pregnancy study.

This clone is a singleton in its sample. The V and J genes are TRBV5-1 and TRBJ2-7; D perhaps matches TRBD2 (7 bases). The ends were cut back, 2 bases at V and 2 bases at J, with 11 bases in the middle. Germline V gene data show CDR1 as SGHRS and CDR2 as YFSETQ. The CDR3 is 14 amino acids. The CDR3 reads CASSLGGAPYEQYF. The CDR3 DNA reads as TGCGCCAGCAGCTTAGGGGGGGCGCCCTACGAGCAGTACTTC.

V is TRBV7-2 and J is TRBJ2-7; perhaps TRBD2 as D (5 bases). The germline V gene encodes CDR1 SGHTA and CDR2 FQGNSA. V was cut by 0 bases and J by 6 bases, with 9 bases left in between. The CDR3 runs to 13 residues. The CDR3 here is CASSLALRGEQYF. DNA for the CDR3: TGTGCCAGCAGCTTAGCGTTACGGGGCGAGCAGTACTTC.

The rearrangement joins TRBV6-4 to TRBJ2-3; 7 bases agree with TRBD2. Germline V gene lookup returns CDR1 MRHNA and CDR2 SNTAGT. The CDR3 is made up of 13 amino acids. Unmatched junction bases numbered 10, after V lost 6 bases and J lost 10 bases. The CDR3 region has the DNA TGTGCCAGCAGCCCCGGAACTAGCGAGGCGCAGTATTTT. Its protein is CASSPGTSEAQYF.

The chain joins TRBV6-5 to TRBJ2-7, with a weak D call TRBD1 (5 bases). Germline CDR1 and CDR2: MNHEY and SVGAGI. V lost 0 bases and J lost 3, with 12 bases in between. The CDR3 is 15 amino acids. The chain's CDR3 is CASSYSDDSYYEQYF. As DNA, the CDR3 is TGTGCCAGCAGTTACTCCGATGACAGTTACTACGAGCAGTACTTC.

V gene TRBV2 combines with J gene TRBJ2-5; 10 positions match TRBD2. V lost 6 bases to trimming and J lost 5 bases; unmatched junction nucleotides: 6. The CDR3 spans 14 residues. Germline values: CDR1 SNHLY, CDR2 FYNNEI. The CDR3 reads CASRGSGRTETQYF. The CDR3 bases are TGTGCCAGCAGGGGTAGCGGGAGGACTGAGACCCAGTACTTC.

The V and J genes are TRBV25-1 and TRBJ1-4; 8 bases are a match to TRBD1. CDR1 and CDR2 from the germline V gene are MGHDK and SYGVNS. The CDR3 runs 15 residues. With V trimmed by 5 bases and J by 7 bases, 9 bases remained unmatched. The CDR3 DNA reads TGTGCCAGCAGTAGACGAGGGACAGGAGTTGAAAAACTGTTTTTT. It specifies CASSRRGTGVEKLFF. The complete variable domain, with remaining parts taken from reference TRBV25-1 and TRBJ1-4, reads EADIYQTPRYLVIGTGKKITLECSQTMGHDKMYWYQQDPGMELHLIHYSYGVNSTEKGDLSSESTVSRIRTEHFPLTLESARPSHTSQYLCASSRRGTGVEKLFFGSGTQLSVL.

The chain couples TRBV28 to TRBJ1-2, with D possibly being TRBD1 (5 bases). The V end lost 7 bases, the J end lost 4 bases, and 16 bases lay between the germline ends. Germline V gene lookup returns CDR1 MDHEN and CDR2 SYDVKM. This CDR3 region has 14 residues. The CDR3 nucleotides are TGTGCCAGCAAGGGGAGCAGGGAGGGCTATGGCTACACCTTC. Encoded protein: CASKGSREGYGYTF.

The chain links TRBV20-1 to TRBJ1-1; no firm D call. The CDR3 totals 10 residues. V was pared by 3 bases and J by 5 bases, with 4 bases between. Looked up from germline, CDR1 is DFQATT and CDR2 is SNEGSKA (reference sequence). The CDR3 DNA is TGCAGTGCTAGGAGGACTGAAGCTTTCTTT. Residues: CSARRTEAFF.

The rearrangement uses TRBV6-5 and TRBJ2-7, with D hard to call. Germline V gives CDR1 MNHEY, CDR2 SVGAGI. The CDR3 runs to 13 residues. V was shortened by 0 bases and J by 2 bases, with 5 bases between the two germline ends. CDR3 in amino acids: CASSYSDTYEQYF. Here the CDR3 DNA reads TGTGCCAGCAGTTACTCCGACACCTACGAGCAGTACTTC.

J is TRBJ2-1 and V is TRBV5-1; maybe TRBD2 (7 bases). Between the trimmed V and J ends, which lost 4 bases and 0 bases, there was a span of 23 bases. The CDR3 length is 19 residues. From germline, CDR1 is SGHRS and CDR2 YFSETQ. CDR3 in DNA: TGCGCCAGCAGCCCACTTGGAGGGGGGGGAAAAAGCTCCTACAATGAGCAGTTCTTC. It codes for CASSPLGGGGKSSYNEQFF.

For the CDR3, the DNA is TGTGCCAGCAGCTCGGACAGGTGGTCGGAGACCCAGTACTTC. It encodes CASSSDRWSETQYF. The V and J genes are TRBV5-4 and TRBJ2-5; TRBD1 matches 7 bases. Germline-derived CDR1 and CDR2 are SGHNT and YYREEE (reference sequence). The CDR3 runs to 14 residues. The J segment lost 5 bases and the V segment lost 3 bases, leaving 7 bases of the junction unmatched.

V is TRBV27 and J is TRBJ2-5, with 12 bases that match TRBD2. The ends lost 5 bases at V and 5 bases at J; junction bases unmatched: 15. The CDR3 is 18 residues long. Germline V gives CDR1 MNHEY, CDR2 SMNVEV (reference sequence). CDR3 nucleotide sequence: TGTGCCAGCAGTCCAAGCATCGGACTAGCGGGAACAAGGGAGACCCAGTACTTC. This codes for CASSPSIGLAGTRETQYF.

The chain combines TRBV7-2 with TRBJ2-1, with 13 bases fitting TRBD2. The V and J ends lost 0 bases and 7 bases, in that order; junction bases with no gene match: 3. Per the germline V gene, CDR1 is SGHTA and CDR2 is FQGNSA. This CDR3 is built from 16 residues. The CDR3 region has the DNA TGTGCCAGCAGCTTAGCACTAGCGGGAGGGACGAATGAGCAGTTCTTC. Its protein product is CASSLALAGGTNEQFF.

This clone appeared once. The CDR3 bases are TGTGCCATCATGACTGGAGTCTACAATGAGCAGTTCTTC. Amino acids: CAIMTGVYNEQFF. The genes are TRBV2 and TRBJ2-1; D gene ambiguous. Trimming removed 10 bases from V and 3 bases from J, with 13 bases in between. The CDR3 length is 13 residues. Germline CDR1 SNHLY, CDR2 FYNNEI.

This clone was counted a single time. The chain couples TRBV13 to TRBJ2-1, with TRBD2 identical over 14 bases. The V segment lost 5 bases and the J segment 4 bases; nucleotides outside the gene matches: 7. This CDR3 spans 17 amino acids. Germline loops: CDR1 PRHDT, CDR2 FYEKMQ (reference sequence). CDR3 sequence: CASSQGGLAGVYNEQFF. The DNA for the CDR3 is TGTGCCAGCAGCCAGGGGGGACTAGCGGGAGTGTACAATGAGCAGTTCTTC.

This chain links TRBV6-1 with TRBJ2-7; 11 positions agree with TRBD2. V dropped 2 bases and J dropped 3; count of bases not matched to a gene: 6. CDR3 length: 16 residues. The germline gives CDR1 MNHNS, CDR2 SASEGT. CDR3 protein: CASSELRGTSGYEQYF. CDR3 bases: TGTGCCAGCAGTGAACTGCGTGGGACTAGCGGCTACGAGCAGTACTTC.